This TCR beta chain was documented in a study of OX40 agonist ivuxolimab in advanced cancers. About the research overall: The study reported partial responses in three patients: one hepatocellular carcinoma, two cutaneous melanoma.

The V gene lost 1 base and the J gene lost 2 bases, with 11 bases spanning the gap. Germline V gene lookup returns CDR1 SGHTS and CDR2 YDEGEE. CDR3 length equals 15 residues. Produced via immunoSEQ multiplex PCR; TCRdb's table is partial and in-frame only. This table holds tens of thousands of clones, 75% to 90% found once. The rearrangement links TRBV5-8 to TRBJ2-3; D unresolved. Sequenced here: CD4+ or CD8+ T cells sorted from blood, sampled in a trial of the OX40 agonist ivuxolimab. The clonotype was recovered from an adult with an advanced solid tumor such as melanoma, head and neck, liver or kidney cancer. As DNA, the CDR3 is TGTGCCAGCAGCTTGAGGCAGGTAAACACAGATACGCAGTATTTT. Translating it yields CASSLRQVNTDTQYF.